This T cell receptor beta chain derives from a study of technical replicates of blood from several donors. The method was immunoSEQ multiplex PCR; TCRdb's version includes in-frame clones alone and lacks a portion of them. The table has tens of thousands of clones, approximately 94% seen once. The germline CDR1 and CDR2 sequences are SEHNR and FQNEAQ (reference sequence). V lost 2 bases, J lost 6 bases, and 7 bases lay in between. The CDR3 runs 12 residues. The chain is built from TRBV7-9 and TRBJ1-1; D is ambiguous. Sequencing was performed on T cells isolated from PBMCs. The source of this sequence is a human donor in good health. CDR3 sequence: CASSLSLSEAFF. The CDR3 DNA reads TGTGCCAGCAGCTTAAGCCTCTCTGAAGCTTTCTTT.